The T cell receptor (beta chain) described here comes from a study of blood T cell repertoires in COVID-19. The overall study: Whether acute or convalescent, the COVID-19 samples came from the United States, Italy and Spain.

CDR1 and CDR2 from the germline V gene are MNHEY and SVGAGI. This CDR3 has 13 amino acids. Trimming stripped 7 bases from V and 3 bases from J, with 12 bases between. In the original processing: How many nucleated cells were present was estimated from reference gene primer amplification. Here immunoSEQ multiplex PCR was the method, and the copy in TCRdb shows in-frame clones only, minus some. V, J and clone size were drawn from that table, and D and trimming were deduced from the DNA. The sample comprises approximately 240,000 clones, 80% to 95% of which are singletons, and 0.8% to 0.95% rests with the top ten.

This sequence originates from a man between 25 and 39 years old with COVID-19, enrolled during active disease. V usage is TRBV6-5 and J usage is TRBJ1-1; tentative D call: TRBD1 (5 bases). The sequenced sample consisted of peripheral blood. CDR3 sequence: CASNIGGDTEAFF. The CDR3 coding sequence is TGTGCCAGCAATATCGGGGGGGACACTGAAGCTTTCTTT.